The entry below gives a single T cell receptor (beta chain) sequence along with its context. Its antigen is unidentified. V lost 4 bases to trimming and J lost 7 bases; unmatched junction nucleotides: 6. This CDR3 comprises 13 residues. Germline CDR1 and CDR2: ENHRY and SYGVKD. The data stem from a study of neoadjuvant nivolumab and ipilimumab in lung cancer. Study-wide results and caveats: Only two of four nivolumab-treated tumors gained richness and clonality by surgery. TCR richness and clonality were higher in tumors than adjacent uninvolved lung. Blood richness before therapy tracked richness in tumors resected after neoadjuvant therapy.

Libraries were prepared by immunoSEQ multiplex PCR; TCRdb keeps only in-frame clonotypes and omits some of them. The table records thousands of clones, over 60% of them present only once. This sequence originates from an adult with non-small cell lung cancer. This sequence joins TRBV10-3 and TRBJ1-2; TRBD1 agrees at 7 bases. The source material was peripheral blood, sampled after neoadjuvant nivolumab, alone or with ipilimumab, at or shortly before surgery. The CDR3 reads CAISALQGGGYTF. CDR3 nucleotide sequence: TGTGCCATCAGTGCCCTCCAGGGGGGTGGCTACACCTTC.